Listed here is a single T cell receptor beta chain. The antigen is undetermined. These data come from a study of cytomegalovirus exposure and HLA in healthy donors. Turning to the study itself: Among 150 million to 200 million T cells, an earlier analysis found about 110 million unique TCR beta sequences.

Whole-study results and caveats: Differences between HLA loci emerged in a later analysis of TCR association rates, with DRB1 most and HLA-C fewest. It was reported that TCR beta sequences correctly inferred the HLA-A and HLA-B alleles for most subjects. TCR beta chains numbering more than 150 were designated cytomegalovirus-associated.

Primers included in the PCR were 60 Vbeta and 13 Jbeta primers. Produced via immunoSEQ multiplex PCR; TCRdb's table is partial and in-frame only. The sample carries 160,000 or so clones, approximately 80% recorded once. The receptor was derived from a male donor in good health and CMV-seropositive. The material sequenced was PBMCs.

CDR3 DNA: TGTGCCAGCAGGACCGGACAGGTCAATGAGCAGTTCTTC. Amino acid sequence: CASRTGQVNEQFF. The chain combines TRBV9 with TRBJ2-1, with TRBD1 matching 7 bases. Germline V gene lookup returns CDR1 SGDLS and CDR2 YYNGEE. The junction had 5 bases not matched to a gene; V was cut back by 5 bases and J by 6 bases. The CDR3 is 13 residues long.